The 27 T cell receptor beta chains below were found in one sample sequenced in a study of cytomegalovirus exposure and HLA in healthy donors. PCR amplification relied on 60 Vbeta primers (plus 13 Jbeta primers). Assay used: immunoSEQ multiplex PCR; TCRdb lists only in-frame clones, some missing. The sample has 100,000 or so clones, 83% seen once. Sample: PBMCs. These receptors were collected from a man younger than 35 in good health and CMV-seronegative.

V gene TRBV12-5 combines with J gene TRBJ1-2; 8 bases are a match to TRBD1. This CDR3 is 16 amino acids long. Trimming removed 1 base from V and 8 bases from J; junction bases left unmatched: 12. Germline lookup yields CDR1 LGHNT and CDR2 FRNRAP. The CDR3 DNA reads TGTGCTAGTGGTTTGGAGGGACTCAGGGGGCTAAGGGGCTACACCTTC. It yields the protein CASGLEGLRGLRGYTF.

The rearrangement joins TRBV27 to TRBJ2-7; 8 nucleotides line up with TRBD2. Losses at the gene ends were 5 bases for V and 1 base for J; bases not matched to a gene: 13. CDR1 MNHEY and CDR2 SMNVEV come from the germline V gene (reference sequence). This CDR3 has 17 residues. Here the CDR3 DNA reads TGTGCCAGCAGTCCCCGAGGGAGCGGGAGTTCGTCCTACGAGCAGTACTTC. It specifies CASSPRGSGSSSYEQYF.

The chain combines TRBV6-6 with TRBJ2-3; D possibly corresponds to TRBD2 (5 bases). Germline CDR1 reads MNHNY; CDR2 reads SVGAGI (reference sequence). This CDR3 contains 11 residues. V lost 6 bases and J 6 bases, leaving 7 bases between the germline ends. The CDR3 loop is CASSERDTQYF. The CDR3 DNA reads TGTGCCAGCAGCGAGCGGGATACGCAGTATTTT.

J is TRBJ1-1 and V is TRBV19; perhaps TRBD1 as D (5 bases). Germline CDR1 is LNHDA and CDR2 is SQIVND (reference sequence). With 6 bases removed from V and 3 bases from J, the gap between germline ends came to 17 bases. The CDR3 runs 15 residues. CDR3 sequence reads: CASSLTGGRDTEAFF. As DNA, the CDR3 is TGTGCCAGTAGCCTTACCGGGGGGAGGGACACTGAAGCTTTCTTT. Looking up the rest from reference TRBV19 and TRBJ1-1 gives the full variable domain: DGGITQSPKYLFRKEGQNVTLSCEQNLNHDAMYWYRQDPGQGLRLIYYSQIVNDFQKGDIAEGYSVSREKKESFPLTVTSAQKNPTAFYLCASSLTGGRDTEAFFGQGTRLTVV.

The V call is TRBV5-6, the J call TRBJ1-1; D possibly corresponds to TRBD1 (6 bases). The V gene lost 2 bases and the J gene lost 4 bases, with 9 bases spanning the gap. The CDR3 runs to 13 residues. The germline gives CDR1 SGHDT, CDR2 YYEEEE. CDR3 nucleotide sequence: TGTGCCAGCAGCTTAACAGGGCGCACTGAAGCTTTCTTT. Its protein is CASSLTGRTEAFF.

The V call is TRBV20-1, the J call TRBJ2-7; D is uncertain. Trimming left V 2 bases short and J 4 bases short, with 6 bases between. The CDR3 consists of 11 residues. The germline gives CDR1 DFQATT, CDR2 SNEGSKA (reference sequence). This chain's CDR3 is CSARSQYEQYF. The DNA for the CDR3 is TGCAGTGCTAGATCCCAGTACGAGCAGTACTTC.

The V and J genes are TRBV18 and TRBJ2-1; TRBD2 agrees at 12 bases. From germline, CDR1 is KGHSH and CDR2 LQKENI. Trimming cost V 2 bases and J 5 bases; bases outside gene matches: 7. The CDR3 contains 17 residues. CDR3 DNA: TGTGCCAGCTCACCAATTTTGCGGACTAGCGGGGACAATGAGCAGTTCTTC. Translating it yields CASSPILRTSGDNEQFF.

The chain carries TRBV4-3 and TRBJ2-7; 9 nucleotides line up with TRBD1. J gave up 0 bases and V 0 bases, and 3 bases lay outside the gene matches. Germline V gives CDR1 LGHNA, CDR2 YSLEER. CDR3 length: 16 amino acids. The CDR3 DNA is TGCGCCAGCAGCCAAGATGGGACAGGGAGCTCCTACGAGCAGTACTTC. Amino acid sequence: CASSQDGTGSSYEQYF.

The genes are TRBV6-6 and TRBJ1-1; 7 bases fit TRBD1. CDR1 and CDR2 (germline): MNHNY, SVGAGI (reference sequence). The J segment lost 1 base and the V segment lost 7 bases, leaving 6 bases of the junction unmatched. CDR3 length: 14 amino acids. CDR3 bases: TGTGCCAGCATCCTCGACAGGGAGAACACTGAAGCTTTCTTT. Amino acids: CASILDRENTEAFF.

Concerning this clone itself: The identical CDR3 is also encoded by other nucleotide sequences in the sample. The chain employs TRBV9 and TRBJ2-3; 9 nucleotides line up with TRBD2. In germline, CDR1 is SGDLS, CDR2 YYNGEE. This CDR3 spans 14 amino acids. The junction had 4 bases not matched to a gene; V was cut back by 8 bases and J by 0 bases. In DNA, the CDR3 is TGTGCCAGTAGCACTAGCGGGAGCACAGATACGCAGTATTTT. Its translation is CASSTSGSTDTQYF.

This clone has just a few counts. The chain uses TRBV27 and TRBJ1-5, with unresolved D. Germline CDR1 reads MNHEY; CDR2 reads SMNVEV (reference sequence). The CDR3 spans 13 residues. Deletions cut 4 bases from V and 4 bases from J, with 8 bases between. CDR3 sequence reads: CASSWSGNQPQHF. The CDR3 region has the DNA TGTGCCAGCAGTTGGTCGGGGAATCAGCCCCAGCATTTT.

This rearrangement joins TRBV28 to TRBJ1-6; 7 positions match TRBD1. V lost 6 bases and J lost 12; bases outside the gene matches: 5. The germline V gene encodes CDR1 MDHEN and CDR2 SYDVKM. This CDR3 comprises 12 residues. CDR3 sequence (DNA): TGTGCCAGCAGAAACAGGGGTGGACCCCTCCACTTT. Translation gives CASRNRGGPLHF.

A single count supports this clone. In DNA form, the CDR3 reads TGTGCCAGCAGTGAATGGGGGGGACATAATGGCTACACCTTC. Protein sequence: CASSEWGGHNGYTF. V is TRBV28 and J is TRBJ1-2; the D gene is possibly TRBD1 (6 bases). The V and J ends lost 5 bases and 6 bases respectively, with 16 bases between them. The CDR3 totals 14 residues. Per germline, CDR1 MDHEN and CDR2 SYDVKM.

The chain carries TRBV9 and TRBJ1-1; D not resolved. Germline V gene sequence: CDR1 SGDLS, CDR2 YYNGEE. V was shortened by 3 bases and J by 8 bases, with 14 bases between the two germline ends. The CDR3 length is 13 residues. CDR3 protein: CASSAQLLTEAFF. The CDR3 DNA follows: TGTGCCAGCAGCGCCCAACTGCTAACGGAAGCTTTCTTT. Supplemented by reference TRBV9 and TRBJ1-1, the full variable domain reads DSGVTQTPKHLITATGQRVTLRCSPRSGDLSVYWYQQSLDQGLQFLIQYYNGEERAKGNILERFSAQQFPDLHSELNLSSLELGDSALYFCASSAQLLTEAFFGQGTRLTVV.

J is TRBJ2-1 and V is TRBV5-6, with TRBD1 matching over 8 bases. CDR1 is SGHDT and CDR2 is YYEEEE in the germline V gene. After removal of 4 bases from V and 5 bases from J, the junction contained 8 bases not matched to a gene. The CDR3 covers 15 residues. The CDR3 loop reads CASSPTQGANNEQFF. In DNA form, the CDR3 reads TGTGCCAGCAGCCCAACTCAGGGGGCGAACAATGAGCAGTTCTTC.

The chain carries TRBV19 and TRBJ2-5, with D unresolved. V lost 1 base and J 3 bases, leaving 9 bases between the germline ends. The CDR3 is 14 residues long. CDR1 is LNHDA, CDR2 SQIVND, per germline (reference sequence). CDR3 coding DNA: TGTGCCAGTAGTATAGCTGGCAGAAAAGAGACCCAGTACTTC. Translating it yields CASSIAGRKETQYF.

For the CDR3, the DNA is TGTGCCAGCAGTTTAAGGGGACAGGGTCAAATGCGGGAGCAGTACTTC. The encoded protein is CASSLRGQGQMREQYF. This chain uses TRBV28 with TRBJ2-7; 9 bases line up with TRBD1. The CDR3 is 16 residues long. Trimming at V came to 2 bases and at J to 7 bases, leaving 12 bases not matched to a gene. CDR1 and CDR2 (germline): MDHEN, SYDVKM.

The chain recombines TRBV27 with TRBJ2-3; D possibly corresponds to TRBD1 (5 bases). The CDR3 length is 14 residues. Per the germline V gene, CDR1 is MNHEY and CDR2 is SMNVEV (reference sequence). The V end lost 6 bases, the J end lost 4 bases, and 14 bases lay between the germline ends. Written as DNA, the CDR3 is TGTGCCAGCAGGCCGACAGCTACCTCAGATACGCAGTATTTT. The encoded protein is CASRPTATSDTQYF.

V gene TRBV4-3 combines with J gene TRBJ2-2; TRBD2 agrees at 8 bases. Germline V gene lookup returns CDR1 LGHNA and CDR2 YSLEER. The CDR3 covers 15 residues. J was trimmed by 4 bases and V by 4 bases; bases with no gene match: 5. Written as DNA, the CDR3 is TGCGCCAGCAGCCCCCGGACTAGCAGCACCGGGGAGCTGTTTTTT. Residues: CASSPRTSSTGELFF.

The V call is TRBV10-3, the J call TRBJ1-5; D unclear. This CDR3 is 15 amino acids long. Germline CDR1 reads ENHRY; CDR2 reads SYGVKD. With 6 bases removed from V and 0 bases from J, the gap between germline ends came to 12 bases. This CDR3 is CAIRERQDSNQPQHF. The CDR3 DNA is TGTGCCATCAGGGAGAGGCAGGATAGCAATCAGCCCCAGCATTTT.

The DNA for the CDR3 is TGTGCCAGCAGCTTACAGACAGCCTACAATGAGCAGTTCTTC. Translating gives CASSLQTAYNEQFF. The chain employs TRBV7-2 and TRBJ2-1, with D possibly matching TRBD1 (5 bases). Germline V gene lookup returns CDR1 SGHTA and CDR2 FQGNSA. Deletions cut 2 bases from V and 2 bases from J, with 7 bases between. The CDR3 is 14 residues long.

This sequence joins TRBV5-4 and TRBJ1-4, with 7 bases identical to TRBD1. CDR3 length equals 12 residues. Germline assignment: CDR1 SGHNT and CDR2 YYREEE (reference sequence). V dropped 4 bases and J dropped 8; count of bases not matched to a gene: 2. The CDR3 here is CASSDRAEKLFF. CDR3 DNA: TGTGCCAGCAGCGACAGGGCGGAAAAACTGTTTTTT.

CDR3 sequence (DNA): TGTGCCAGCAGCCCCCTCGACAGGGGGGACACTGAAGCTTTCTTT. Amino acids: CASSPLDRGDTEAFF. The J gene is TRBJ1-1, the V gene TRBV5-6; 9 nucleotides match TRBD1. Trimming removed 4 bases from V and 3 bases from J; junction bases left unmatched: 7. The CDR3 consists of 15 residues. CDR1 is SGHDT, CDR2 YYEEEE, per germline. The full variable domain, completed using reference TRBV5-6 and TRBJ1-1, is DAGVTQSPTHLIKTRGQQVTLRCSPKSGHDTVSWYQQALGQGPQFIFQYYEEEERQRGNFPDRFSGHQFPNYSSELNVNALLLGDSALYLCASSPLDRGDTEAFFGQGTRLTVV.

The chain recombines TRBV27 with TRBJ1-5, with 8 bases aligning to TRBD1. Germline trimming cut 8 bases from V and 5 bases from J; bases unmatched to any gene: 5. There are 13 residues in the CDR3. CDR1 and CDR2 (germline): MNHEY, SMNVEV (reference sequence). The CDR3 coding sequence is TGTGCCAGCTCGGACAGGGTTGATCAGCCCCAGCATTTT. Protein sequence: CASSDRVDQPQHF.

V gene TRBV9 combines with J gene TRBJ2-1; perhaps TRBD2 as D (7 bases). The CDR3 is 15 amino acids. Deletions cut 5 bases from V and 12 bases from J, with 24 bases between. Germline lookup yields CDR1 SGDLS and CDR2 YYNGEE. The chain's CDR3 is CASRRTGSGGEGQFF. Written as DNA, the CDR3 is TGTGCCAGCAGGCGAACAGGGTCTGGGGGGGAGGGGCAGTTCTTC.

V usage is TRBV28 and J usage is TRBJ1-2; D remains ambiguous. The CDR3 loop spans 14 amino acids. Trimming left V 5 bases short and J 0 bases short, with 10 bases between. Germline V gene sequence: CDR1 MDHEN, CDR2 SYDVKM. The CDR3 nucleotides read TGTGCCAGCAGTCCTCCCCTTACTAACTATGGCTACACCTTC. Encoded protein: CASSPPLTNYGYTF.

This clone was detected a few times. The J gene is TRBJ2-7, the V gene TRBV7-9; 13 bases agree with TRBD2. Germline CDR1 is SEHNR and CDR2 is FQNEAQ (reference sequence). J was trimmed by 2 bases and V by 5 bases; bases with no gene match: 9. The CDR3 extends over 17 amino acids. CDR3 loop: CASSDGTSGTKPYEQYF. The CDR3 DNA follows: TGTGCCAGCAGCGACGGGACTAGCGGGACGAAACCCTACGAGCAGTACTTC.